Below are 17 T cell receptor beta chains sequenced from a single sample in a study of yellow fever vaccine responses in identical twins. TCRdb re-called the RT-PCR reads through MiXCR, storing one row per CDR3 protein. The sample has 18,000 or so distinct CDR3 sequences, less than 75% seen once. The specimen comprised T cells from blood (PBMCs), unsorted or a sorted subset (not recorded which), sampled before or after yellow fever vaccination (not recorded which). All receptors come from a woman between 18 and 30 years old who received the yellow fever vaccine.

This clonotype came up a few times. The chain is built from TRBV2 and TRBJ1-1; 7 positions agree with TRBD1. Germline V CDR1 and CDR2: SNHLY, FYNNEI. V was clipped by 3 bases and J by 1 base; unmatched bases: 5. This CDR3 has 15 amino acids. This CDR3 reads CASSESRTGNTEAFF. The CDR3 DNA reads TGTGCCAGCAGTGAGTCGCGGACAGGGAACACTGAAGCTTTCTTT.

V gene TRBV7-6 combines with J gene TRBJ2-7; 12 bases align to TRBD2. CDR3 length equals 13 residues. V shed 5 bases and J 12 bases; nucleotides not matched to a gene: 8. Germline loops: CDR1 SGHVS, CDR2 FNYEAQ. The CDR3, as DNA: TGTGCCAGCAGCGAACTAGCGGGGGGTACCCCGTACTTC. Encoded protein: CASSELAGGTPYF.

The chain joins TRBV28 to TRBJ1-5, with TRBD1 as a possible D gene (5 bases). The ends were cut back, 2 bases at V and 0 bases at J, with 8 bases in the middle. The CDR3 loop spans 15 amino acids. The germline V gene has CDR1 MDHEN and CDR2 SYDVKM. The CDR3 nucleotides are TGTGCCAGCAGTTTACAGGGATATAGCAATCAGCCCCAGCATTTT. Amino acid sequence: CASSLQGYSNQPQHF.

The rearrangement joins TRBV29-1 to TRBJ2-1, with D perhaps matching TRBD1 or TRBD2 (5 bases each). CDR1 is SQVTM and CDR2 is ANQGSEA in the germline V gene. V lost 4 bases and J lost 4, with 17 bases in between. The CDR3 loop spans 15 amino acids. The CDR3 is CSVVVRGGKYNEQFF. The CDR3 region has the DNA TGCAGCGTTGTCGTTCGTGGGGGAAAATACAATGAGCAGTTCTTC.

This clonotype was recorded once. The chain combines TRBV6-5 with TRBJ1-1; tentatively, D is TRBD1 (6 bases). The ends were cut back, 2 bases at V and 1 base at J, with 14 bases in the middle. The CDR3 totals 16 residues. Germline V gives CDR1 MNHEY, CDR2 SVGAGI. The CDR3 nucleotides are TGTGCCAGCAGTTACGCCCCAGGGGAGGGGAACACTGAAGCTTTCTTT. Its protein product is CASSYAPGEGNTEAFF.

Concerning this clonotype itself: A junction boundary mismatches the germline segment, possibly from a read error. The genes are TRBV27 and TRBJ2-3; TRBD2 agrees at 8 bases. Germline CDR1 reads MNHEY; CDR2 reads SMNVEV (reference sequence). CDR3 length equals 14 residues. DNA of the CDR3: TGTGCCAGCAGGCGAGCGGGAGCCGCAGATACGCAGTCTTTT. Translating gives CASRRAGAADTQSF.

V is TRBV5-1 and J is TRBJ1-5; D remains unclear. V shed 0 bases and J shed 5 bases, with 9 bases lying between them. The CDR3 is made up of 14 amino acids. The germline V gene encodes CDR1 SGHRS and CDR2 YFSETQ. This chain's CDR3 is CASSLGPGDQPQHF. The DNA for the CDR3 is TGCGCCAGCAGCTTGGGCCCAGGCGATCAGCCCCAGCATTTT.

CDR3 residues: CASSLTGISYEQYV. For the CDR3, the DNA is TGTGCCAGCAGTTTAACGGGGATCTCCTACGAGCAGTACGTC. This rearrangement joins TRBV28 to TRBJ2-7, with D possibly matching TRBD2 (5 bases). CDR1 and CDR2 (germline): MDHEN, SYDVKM. The CDR3 is made up of 14 amino acids. Trimming stripped 2 bases from V and 0 bases from J, with 8 bases between.

V usage is TRBV2 and J usage is TRBJ2-7; D tentatively fits TRBD1 or TRBD2 (5 bases each). CDR3 length equals 15 residues. V was cut by 8 bases and J by 5 bases, with 22 bases left in between. The germline V gene has CDR1 SNHLY and CDR2 FYNNEI. CDR3 region: CASHQGQVRGHEQYF. The CDR3 bases are TGTGCCAGCCACCAGGGTCAAGTAAGGGGACACGAGCAGTACTTC.

This clonotype occurred once. The rearrangement joins TRBV2 to TRBJ2-2; 8 bases line up with TRBD2. The germline gives CDR1 SNHLY, CDR2 FYNNEI. V was pared by 4 bases and J by 5 bases, with 9 bases of the junction left unmatched. This CDR3 contains 16 residues. This chain's CDR3 is CASSVGAGVSTGELFF. Here the CDR3 DNA reads TGTGCCAGCAGTGTTGGAGCGGGAGTGAGTACCGGGGAGCTGTTTTTT.

The V and J genes are TRBV7-7 and TRBJ1-1; a weak D match, TRBD1 (6 bases). The CDR3 is made up of 14 amino acids. V was trimmed by 7 bases and J by 1 base, leaving 13 bases between them. Germline CDR1 reads SSHAT; CDR2 reads FNYEAQ (reference sequence). In nucleotides, the CDR3 is TGTGCCAGCATCCGGGAGGGGGGGAACACTGAAGCTTTCTTT. Translation: CASIREGGNTEAFF.

The rearrangement uses TRBV29-1 and TRBJ2-3; the D is unclear. CDR3 size: 13 residues. Between the trimmed V and J ends, which lost 7 bases and 6 bases, there was a span of 17 bases. From germline, CDR1 is SQVTM and CDR2 ANQGSEA. As DNA, the CDR3 is TGCAGCGGATCCTCCTCCACGTGGGATACGCAGTATTTT. Residues: CSGSSSTWDTQYF.

This clonotype is medium-sized. The chain joins TRBV11-3 to TRBJ1-1, with 8 nucleotides matching TRBD1. The CDR3 has 18 residues. Trimming cost V 4 bases and J 3 bases; bases outside gene matches: 16. Germline V gives CDR1 SGHNT, CDR2 YENEEA. This CDR3 is CASSSLLDRGRRDTEAFF. The CDR3 DNA reads as TGTGCCAGCAGCTCATTACTCGACAGGGGCCGCCGGGACACTGAAGCTTTCTTT.

J is TRBJ1-2 and V is TRBV29-1; 7 bases fit TRBD1. The CDR3 runs to 14 residues. Unmatched junction bases numbered 9, after V lost 4 bases and J lost 4 bases. The germline V gene encodes CDR1 SQVTM and CDR2 ANQGSEA. CDR3 sequence reads: CSVVLGQDLYGYTF. The CDR3 DNA sequence: TGCAGCGTTGTTTTAGGACAGGACCTCTATGGCTACACCTTC. Full variable domain (outside the CDR3, taken from reference TRBV29-1 and TRBJ1-2): SAVISQKPSRDICQRGTSLTIQCQVDSQVTMMFWYRQQPGQSLTLIATANQGSEATYESGFVIDKFPISRPNLTFSTLTVSNMSPEDSSIYLCSVVLGQDLYGYTFGSGTRLTVV.

The chain has TRBV5-5 and TRBJ1-1, with TRBD1 identical over 10 bases. Germline values: CDR1 SGHKS, CDR2 YYEKEE (reference sequence). The CDR3 is 15 amino acids. Trimming at V came to 2 bases and at J to 1 base, leaving 2 bases not matched to a gene. Here the CDR3 DNA reads TGTGCCAGCAGCTTCGGGACAGGGGCGAACACTGAAGCTTTCTTT. Translating gives CASSFGTGANTEAFF. The full variable domain, completed using reference TRBV5-5 and TRBJ1-1, is DAGVTQSPTHLIKTRGQQVTLRCSPISGHKSVSWYQQVLGQGPQFIFQYYEKEERGRGNFPDRFSARQFPNYSSELNVNALLLGDSALYLCASSFGTGANTEAFFGQGTRLTVV.

This chain links TRBV20-1 with TRBJ2-7, with D hard to call. V lost 0 bases and J 3 bases, leaving 12 bases between the germline ends. From germline, CDR1 is DFQATT and CDR2 SNEGSKA (reference sequence). There are 14 residues in the CDR3. The CDR3 spells CSARDPDRIYEQYF. In nucleotides, the CDR3 is TGCAGTGCTAGAGATCCCGACCGGATCTACGAGCAGTACTTC.

This clonotype has a handful of counts. The chain employs TRBV2 and TRBJ2-1; the D is unclear. Germline assignment: CDR1 SNHLY and CDR2 FYNNEI. The CDR3 is made up of 16 amino acids. The V gene lost 3 bases and the J gene lost 0 bases, with 12 bases spanning the gap. This chain's CDR3 is CASSERHPSSYNEQFF. Written as DNA, the CDR3 is TGTGCCAGCAGTGAGCGACACCCGAGCTCCTACAATGAGCAGTTCTTC.